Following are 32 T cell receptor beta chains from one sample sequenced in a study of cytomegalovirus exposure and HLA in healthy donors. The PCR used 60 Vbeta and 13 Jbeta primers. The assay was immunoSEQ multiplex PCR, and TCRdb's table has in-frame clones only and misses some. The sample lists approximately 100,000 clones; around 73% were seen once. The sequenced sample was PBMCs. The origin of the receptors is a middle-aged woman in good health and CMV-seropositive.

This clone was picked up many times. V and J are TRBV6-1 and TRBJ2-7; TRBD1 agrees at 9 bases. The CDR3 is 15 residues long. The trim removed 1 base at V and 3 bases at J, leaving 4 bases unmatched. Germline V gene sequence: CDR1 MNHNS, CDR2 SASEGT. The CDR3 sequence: CASSEEATGGYEQYF. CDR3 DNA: TGTGCCAGCAGTGAAGAGGCGACAGGGGGCTACGAGCAGTACTTC.

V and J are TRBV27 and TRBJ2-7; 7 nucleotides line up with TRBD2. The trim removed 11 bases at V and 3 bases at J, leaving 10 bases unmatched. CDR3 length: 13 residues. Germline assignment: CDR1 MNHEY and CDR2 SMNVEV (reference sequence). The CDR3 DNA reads TGTGCCGCGGGTCCCAGCGGGAACTACGAGCAGTACTTC. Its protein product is CAAGPSGNYEQYF.

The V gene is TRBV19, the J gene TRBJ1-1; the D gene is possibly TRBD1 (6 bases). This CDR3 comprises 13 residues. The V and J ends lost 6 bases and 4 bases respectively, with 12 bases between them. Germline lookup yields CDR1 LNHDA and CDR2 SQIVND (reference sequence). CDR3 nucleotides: TGTGCCAGTAGAAGGGAAGGGGGCACTGAAGCTTTCTTT. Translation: CASRREGGTEAFF.

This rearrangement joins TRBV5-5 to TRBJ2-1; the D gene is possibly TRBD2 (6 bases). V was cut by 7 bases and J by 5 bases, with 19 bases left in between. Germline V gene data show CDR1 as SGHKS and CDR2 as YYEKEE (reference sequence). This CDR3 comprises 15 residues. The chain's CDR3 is CASYPGGGIDNEQFF. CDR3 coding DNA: TGTGCCAGCTACCCTGGCGGCGGGATCGACAATGAGCAGTTCTTC.

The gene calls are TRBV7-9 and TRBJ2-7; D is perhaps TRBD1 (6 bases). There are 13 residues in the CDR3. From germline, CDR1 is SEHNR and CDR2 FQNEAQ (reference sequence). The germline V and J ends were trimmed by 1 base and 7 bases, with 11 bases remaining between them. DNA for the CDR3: TGTGCCAGCAGCTTAGGAAGTGGGACAGAGCAGTACTTC. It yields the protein CASSLGSGTEQYF.

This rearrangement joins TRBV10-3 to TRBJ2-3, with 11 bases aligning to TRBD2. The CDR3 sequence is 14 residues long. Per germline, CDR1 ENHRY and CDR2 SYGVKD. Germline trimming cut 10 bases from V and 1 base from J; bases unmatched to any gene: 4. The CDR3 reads CATGTSGGTDTQYF. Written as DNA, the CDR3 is TGTGCCACCGGGACTAGCGGAGGCACAGATACGCAGTATTTT.

CDR3 sequence: CASSVDRGGTEAFF. The CDR3 nucleotides read TGTGCCAGCAGCGTTGACAGGGGTGGGACTGAAGCTTTCTTT. V and J are TRBV9 and TRBJ1-1; 8 bases align to TRBD1. The CDR3 spans 14 residues. J was trimmed by 5 bases and V by 2 bases; bases with no gene match: 5. In germline, CDR1 is SGDLS, CDR2 YYNGEE.

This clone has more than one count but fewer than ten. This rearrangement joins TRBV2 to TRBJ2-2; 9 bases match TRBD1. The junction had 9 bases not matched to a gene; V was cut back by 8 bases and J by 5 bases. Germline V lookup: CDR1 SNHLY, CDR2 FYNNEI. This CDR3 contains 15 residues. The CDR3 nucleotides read TGTGCCAGCTCCGGGGGGACAGGGTCGACCGGGGAGCTGTTTTTT. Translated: CASSGGTGSTGELFF.

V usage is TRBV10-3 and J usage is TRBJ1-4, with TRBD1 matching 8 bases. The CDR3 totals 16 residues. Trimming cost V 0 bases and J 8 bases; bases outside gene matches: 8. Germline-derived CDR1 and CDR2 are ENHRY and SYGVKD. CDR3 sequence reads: CAISESFAGGNEKLFF. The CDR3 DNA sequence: TGTGCCATCAGTGAGTCGTTTGCAGGGGGCAACGAAAAACTGTTTTTT.

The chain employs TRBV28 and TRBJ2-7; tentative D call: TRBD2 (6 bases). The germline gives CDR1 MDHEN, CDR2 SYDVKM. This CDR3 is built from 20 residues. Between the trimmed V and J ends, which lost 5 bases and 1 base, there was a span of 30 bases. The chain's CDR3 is CASSPPGLRRAPSASYEQYF. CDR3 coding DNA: TGTGCCAGCAGTCCACCGGGTCTCAGGAGGGCCCCTAGCGCGTCCTACGAGCAGTACTTC.

The CDR3 protein is CASSFFFAGEVHEQFF. The CDR3 DNA reads TGTGCCAGCAGTTTTTTCTTCGCGGGAGAGGTCCATGAGCAGTTCTTC. This chain uses TRBV28 with TRBJ2-1, with 7 bases aligning to TRBD2. Looked up from germline, CDR1 is MDHEN and CDR2 is SYDVKM. This CDR3 has 16 residues. Trimming took 3 bases from V and 8 from J; bases not matched to a gene: 13.

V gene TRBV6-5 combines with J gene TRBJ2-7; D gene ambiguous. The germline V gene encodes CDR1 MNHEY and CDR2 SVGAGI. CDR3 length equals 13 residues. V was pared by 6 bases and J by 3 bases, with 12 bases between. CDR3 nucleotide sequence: TGTGCCAGCAGAGTGACTGGAGTCTACGAGCAGTACTTC. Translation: CASRVTGVYEQYF.

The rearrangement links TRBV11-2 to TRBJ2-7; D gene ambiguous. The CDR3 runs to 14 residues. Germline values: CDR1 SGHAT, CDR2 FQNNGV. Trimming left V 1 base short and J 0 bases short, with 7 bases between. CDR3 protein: CASSLAKNSYEQYF. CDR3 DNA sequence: TGTGCCAGCAGCTTAGCTAAGAACTCCTACGAGCAGTACTTC.

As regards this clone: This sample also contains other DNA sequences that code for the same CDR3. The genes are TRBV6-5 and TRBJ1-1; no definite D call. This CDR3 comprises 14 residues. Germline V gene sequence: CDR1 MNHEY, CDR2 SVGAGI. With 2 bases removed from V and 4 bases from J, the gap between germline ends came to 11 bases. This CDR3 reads CASSYNGLATEAFF. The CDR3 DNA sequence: TGTGCCAGCAGTTACAACGGACTAGCCACTGAAGCTTTCTTT.

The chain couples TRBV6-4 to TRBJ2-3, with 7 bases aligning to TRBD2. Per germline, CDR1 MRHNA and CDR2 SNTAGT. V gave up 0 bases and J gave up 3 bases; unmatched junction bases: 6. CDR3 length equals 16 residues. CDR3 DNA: TGTGCCAGCAGTGACTCGAACCTAGCGGATACAGATACGCAGTATTTT. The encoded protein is CASSDSNLADTDTQYF.

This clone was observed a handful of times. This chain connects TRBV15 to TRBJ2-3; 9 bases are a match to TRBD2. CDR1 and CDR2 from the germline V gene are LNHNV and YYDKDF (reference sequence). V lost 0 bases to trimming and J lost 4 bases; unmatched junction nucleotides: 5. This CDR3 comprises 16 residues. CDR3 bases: TGTGCCACCAGCAGAGATTTTAGCGGGAGCGCAGATACGCAGTATTTT. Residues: CATSRDFSGSADTQYF.

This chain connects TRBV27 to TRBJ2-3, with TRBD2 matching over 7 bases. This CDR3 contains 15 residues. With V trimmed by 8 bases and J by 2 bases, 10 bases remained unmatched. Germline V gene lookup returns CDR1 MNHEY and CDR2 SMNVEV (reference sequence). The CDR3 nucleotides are TGTGCCAGCCGTCCCAGACGGGAGGCCACAGATACGCAGTATTTT. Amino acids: CASRPRREATDTQYF.

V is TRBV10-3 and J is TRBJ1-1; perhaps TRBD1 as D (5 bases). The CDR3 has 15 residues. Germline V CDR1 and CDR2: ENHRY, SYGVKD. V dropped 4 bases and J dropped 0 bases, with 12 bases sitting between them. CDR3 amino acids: CAISAGIGMNTEAFF. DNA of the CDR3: TGTGCCATCAGTGCAGGGATTGGGATGAACACTGAAGCTTTCTTT.

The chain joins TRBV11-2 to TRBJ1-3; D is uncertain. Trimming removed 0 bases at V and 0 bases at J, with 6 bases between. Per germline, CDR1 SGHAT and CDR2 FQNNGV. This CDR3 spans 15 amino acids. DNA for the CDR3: TGTGCCAGCAGCTTAGACAGTCGCTCTGGAAACACCATATATTTT. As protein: CASSLDSRSGNTIYF.

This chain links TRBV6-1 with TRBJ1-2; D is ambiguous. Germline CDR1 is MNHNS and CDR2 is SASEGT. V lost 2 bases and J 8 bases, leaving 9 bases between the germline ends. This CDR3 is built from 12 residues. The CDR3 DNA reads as TGTGCCAGCAGTGAACGGGGTAGGGGCTACACCTTC. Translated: CASSERGRGYTF.

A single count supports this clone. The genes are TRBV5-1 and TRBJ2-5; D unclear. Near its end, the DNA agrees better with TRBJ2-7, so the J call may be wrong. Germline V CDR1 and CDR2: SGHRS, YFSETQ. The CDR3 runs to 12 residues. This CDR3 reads CASSLDRREQYF. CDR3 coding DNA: TGCGCCAGCAGCTTGGACAGACGCGAGCAGTACTTC.

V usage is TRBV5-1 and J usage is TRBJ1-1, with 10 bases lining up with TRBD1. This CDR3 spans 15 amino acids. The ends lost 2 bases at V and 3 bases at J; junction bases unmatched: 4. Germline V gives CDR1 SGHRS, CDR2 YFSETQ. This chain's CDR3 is CASSFLGTGDTEAFF. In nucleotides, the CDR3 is TGCGCCAGCAGCTTCCTAGGGACAGGGGACACTGAAGCTTTCTTT.

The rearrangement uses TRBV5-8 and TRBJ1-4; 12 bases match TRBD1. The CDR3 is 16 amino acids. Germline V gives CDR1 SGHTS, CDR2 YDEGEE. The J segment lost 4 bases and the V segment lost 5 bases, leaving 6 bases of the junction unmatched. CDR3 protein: CASSPGTGGINEKLFF. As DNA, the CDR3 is TGTGCCAGCAGTCCCGGGACAGGGGGCATTAATGAAAAACTGTTTTTT.

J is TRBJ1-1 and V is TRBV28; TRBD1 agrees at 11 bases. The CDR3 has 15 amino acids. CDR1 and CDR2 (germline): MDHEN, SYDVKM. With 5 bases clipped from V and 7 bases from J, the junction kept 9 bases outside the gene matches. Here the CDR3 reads CASSPGQGAESEAFF. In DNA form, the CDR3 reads TGTGCCAGCAGTCCTGGACAGGGGGCTGAGAGTGAAGCTTTCTTT.

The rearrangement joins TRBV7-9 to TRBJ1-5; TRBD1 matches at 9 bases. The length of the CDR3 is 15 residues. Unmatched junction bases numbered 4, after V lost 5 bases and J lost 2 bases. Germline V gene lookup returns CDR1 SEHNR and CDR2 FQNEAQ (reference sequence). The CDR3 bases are TGTGCCAGCAGCACCAGGACAGGGGGCAATCAGCCCCAGCATTTT. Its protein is CASSTRTGGNQPQHF. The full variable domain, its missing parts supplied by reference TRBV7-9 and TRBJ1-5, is DTGVSQNPRHKITKRGQNVTFRCDPISEHNRLYWYRQTLGQGPEFLTYFQNEAQLEKSRLLSDRFSAERPKGSFSTLEIQRTEQGDSAMYLCASSTRTGGNQPQHFGDGTRLSIL.

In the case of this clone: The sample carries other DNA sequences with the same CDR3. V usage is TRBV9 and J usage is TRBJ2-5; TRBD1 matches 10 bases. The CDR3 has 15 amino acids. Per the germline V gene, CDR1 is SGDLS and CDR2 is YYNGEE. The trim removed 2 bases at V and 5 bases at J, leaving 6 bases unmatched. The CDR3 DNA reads TGTGCCAGCAGCGTCCGCGGGACAGGGGAGGAGACCCAGTACTTC. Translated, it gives CASSVRGTGEETQYF.

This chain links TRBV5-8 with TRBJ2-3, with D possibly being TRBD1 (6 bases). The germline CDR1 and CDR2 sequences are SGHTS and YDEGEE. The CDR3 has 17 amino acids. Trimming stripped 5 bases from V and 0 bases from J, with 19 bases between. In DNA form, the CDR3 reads TGTGCCAGCAGTCGGCTGGACAGTGAGGCTAGCACAGATACGCAGTATTTT. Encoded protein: CASSRLDSEASTDTQYF.

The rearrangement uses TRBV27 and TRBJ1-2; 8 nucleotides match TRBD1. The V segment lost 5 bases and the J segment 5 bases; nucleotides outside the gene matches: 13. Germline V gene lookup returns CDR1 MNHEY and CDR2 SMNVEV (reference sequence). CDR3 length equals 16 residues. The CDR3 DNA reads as TGTGCCAGCAGTCCGTCCCCCGGACAGGGACCGTATGGCTACACCTTC. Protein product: CASSPSPGQGPYGYTF.

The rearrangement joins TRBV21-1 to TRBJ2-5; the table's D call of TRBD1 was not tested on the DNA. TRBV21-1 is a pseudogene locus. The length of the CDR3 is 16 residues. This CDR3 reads CASSTLFDRFQETQYF. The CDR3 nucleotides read TGTGCCAGCAGCACCTTGTTCGACAGGTTCCAAGAGACCCAGTACTTC.

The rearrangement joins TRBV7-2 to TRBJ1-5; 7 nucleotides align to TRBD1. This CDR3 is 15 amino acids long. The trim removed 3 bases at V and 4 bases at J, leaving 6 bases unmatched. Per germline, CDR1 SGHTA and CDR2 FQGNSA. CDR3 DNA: TGTGCCAGCAGCTTCTTGGGACAGCCAAATCAGCCCCAGCATTTT. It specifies CASSFLGQPNQPQHF.

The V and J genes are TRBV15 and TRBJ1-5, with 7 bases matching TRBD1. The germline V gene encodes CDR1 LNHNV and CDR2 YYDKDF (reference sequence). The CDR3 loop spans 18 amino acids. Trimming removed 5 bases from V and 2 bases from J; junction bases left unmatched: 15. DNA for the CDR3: TGTGCCACCAGCCGGGGGGGCACAGGGGTCTTAGGCAATCAGCCCCAGCATTTT. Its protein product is CATSRGGTGVLGNQPQHF. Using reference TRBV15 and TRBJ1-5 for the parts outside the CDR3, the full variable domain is DAMVIQNPRYQVTQFGKPVTLSCSQTLNHNVMYWYQQKSSQAPKLLFHYYDKDFNNEADTPDNFQSRRPNTSFCFLDIRSPGLGDTAMYLCATSRGGTGVLGNQPQHFGDGTRLSIL.

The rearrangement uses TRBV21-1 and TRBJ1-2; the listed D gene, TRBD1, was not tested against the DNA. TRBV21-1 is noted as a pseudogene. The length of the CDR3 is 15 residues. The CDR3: CASSKYPGKDYGYTF. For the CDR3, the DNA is TGTGCCAGCAGCAAATATCCAGGCAAGGACTATGGCTACACCTTC.